This T cell receptor beta chain derives from a study of blood T cell repertoires in COVID-19. Study overall: Spain, Italy and the United States supplied samples that represented acute and convalescent COVID-19. T cells, B-cell-depleted T cells, or PBMCs provided the cDNA or gDNA that served as material.

Trimming removed 1 base from V and 5 bases from J; junction bases left unmatched: 7. The CDR3 length is 17 residues. Germline V gives CDR1 SGDLS, CDR2 YYNGEE. Study processing details: Nucleated cell number was recorded as an estimate derived from reference gene primer amplification. Sequencing was performed with immunoSEQ multiplex PCR; in TCRdb, only in-frame clones are kept and a portion is missing. That table is the source of V, J and clone size, and D and trimming were worked out from the DNA. The sample lists 250,000 to 350,000 clones, about 89% occurring once. The chain has TRBV9 and TRBJ2-2; TRBD2 agrees at 11 bases. The source of this sequence is a woman in her sixties or seventies with acute or convalescent COVID-19. Sequencing was carried out using peripheral blood. CDR3 sequence: CASSVLAGGHTTGELFF. The CDR3, as DNA: TGTGCCAGCAGCGTACTAGCGGGGGGCCATACTACCGGGGAGCTGTTTTTT.